A single TCR beta chain is shown here with its context. Antigen unknown. The data originate from a study of Graves' ophthalmopathy and Graves' hyperthyroidism. Findings and limits, study-wide: Built on 13 signatures, a model told ophthalmopathy apart from stable hyperthyroidism with 85% to 90% sensitivity and around 80% specificity.

RNA transcripts were the source from which TCR beta CDR3 regions were amplified. HTBI-primed RT-PCR formed the first round, and a multiplex PCR formed the second. TCRdb re-called the multiplex PCR reads with MiXCR, one entry per CDR3 protein. The data show around 1.1 million distinct CDR3 sequences, with less than 45% seen just once and 11% held by the top ten. The ends lost 7 bases at V and 0 bases at J; junction bases unmatched: 6. The V gene's germline CDR1 is MNHNS and CDR2 SASEGT. CDR3 length: 14 amino acids. Hyperthyroidism patients were newly diagnosed, ill under 2 months, and aged 18 to 65 years.

The J gene is TRBJ2-7, the V gene TRBV6-1, with 7 positions matching TRBD1. Sequenced material: peripheral blood or thyroid tissue (not recorded which). The receptor was derived from an adult man with Graves' hyperthyroidism. This chain's CDR3 is CASKRQGSSYEQYF. The CDR3 region has the DNA TGTGCCAGCAAACGACAGGGTAGCTCCTACGAGCAGTACTTC.